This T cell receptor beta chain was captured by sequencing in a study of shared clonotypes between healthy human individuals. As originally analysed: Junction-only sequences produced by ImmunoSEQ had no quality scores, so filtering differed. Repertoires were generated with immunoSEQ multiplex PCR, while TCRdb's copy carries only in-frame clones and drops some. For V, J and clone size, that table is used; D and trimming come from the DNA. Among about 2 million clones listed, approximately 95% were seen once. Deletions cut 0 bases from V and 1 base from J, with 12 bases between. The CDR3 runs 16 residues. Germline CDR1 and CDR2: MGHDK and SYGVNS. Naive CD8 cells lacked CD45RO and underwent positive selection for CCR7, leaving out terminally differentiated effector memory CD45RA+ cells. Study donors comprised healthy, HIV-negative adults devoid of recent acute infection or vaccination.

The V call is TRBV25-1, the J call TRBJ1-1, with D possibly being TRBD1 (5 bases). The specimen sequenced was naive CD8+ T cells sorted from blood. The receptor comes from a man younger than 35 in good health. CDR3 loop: CASSEYPGTGNTEAFF. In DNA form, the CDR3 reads TGTGCCAGCAGTGAATATCCCGGGACCGGGAACACTGAAGCTTTCTTT.